A single T cell receptor beta chain is shown here with its context. Its matching antigen is unknown. This record comes from a study of OX40 agonist ivuxolimab in advanced cancers. The germline V gene has CDR1 SGHVS and CDR2 FQNEAQ. There are 16 residues in the CDR3. Trimming cost V 5 bases and J 4 bases; bases outside gene matches: 6. Study-wide results and limits: The CD4+ and CD8+ T cells in the blood had expanded clonally by week 6 at 0.1 to 3.0 mg/kg.

Sequencing used immunoSEQ multiplex PCR; TCRdb keeps in-frame clones, though not all of them. The sample yields about 63,000 clones, 80% to 90% seen once. The sequencing here drew on CD4+ or CD8+ T cells sorted from blood, taken in a trial of the OX40 agonist ivuxolimab. This sequence joins TRBV7-8 and TRBJ2-2, with 11 bases fitting TRBD2. The TCR comes from an adult with an advanced solid tumor such as melanoma, head and neck, liver or kidney cancer. DNA for the CDR3: TGTGCCAGCAGCGCTACCGGGACTAGCGGCACCGGGGAGCTGTTTTTT. It translates to CASSATGTSGTGELFF.